This T cell receptor beta chain stems from a study of cytomegalovirus exposure and HLA in healthy donors. With 60 Vbeta and 13 Jbeta primers, the PCR was carried out. TCRdb's copy holds only in-frame clones and misses some; the assay was immunoSEQ multiplex PCR. Here the sample spans over 85,000 clones, over 80% being singletons. The CDR3 runs to 16 residues. Study-wide results and limits: Follow-up analysis later connected one missense variant in DCLRE1C with trimming of TCR beta V- and J-genes. Generally TCR sequences proved uncommon, though certain public TCRs appeared in numerous donors.

Comment on this clone: Its target is not known.

The genes are TRBV21-1 and TRBJ1-5. TRBV21-1 is annotated as a pseudogene. The source is a female donor in good health and CMV-seropositive. Input material: PBMCs. The CDR3 bases are TGTGCCAGCAGCCTGAGATCAGGGGAGGGAAATCAGCCCCAGCATTTT. This codes for CASSLRSGEGNQPQHF.